Following are 23 T cell receptor beta chains from one sample sequenced in a study of blood T cell repertoires in COVID-19. The table came from immunoSEQ multiplex PCR; TCRdb's copy has only in-frame clones and leaves some out. In the table there are 300,000 or so clones, 87% of which are singletons. The sequenced material came from PBMCs or T cells enriched from blood (not recorded which). The receptors stem from a woman in her 30s who had recovered from COVID-19.

The chain couples TRBV18 to TRBJ1-3, with 9 bases fitting TRBD1. The trim removed 1 base at V and 0 bases at J, leaving 4 bases unmatched. Per germline, CDR1 KGHSH and CDR2 LQKENI. The CDR3 has 17 amino acids. CDR3 sequence reads: CASSPLRQGDSGNTIYF. The CDR3 DNA sequence: TGTGCCAGCTCACCACTCCGACAGGGGGACTCTGGAAACACCATATATTTT.

This clone was seen a handful of times. The chain is built from TRBV7-2 and TRBJ1-2; 7 bases line up with TRBD1. CDR3 size: 17 residues. The V segment lost 1 base and the J segment 2 bases; nucleotides outside the gene matches: 10. The germline V gene encodes CDR1 SGHTA and CDR2 FQGNSA. The CDR3 loop is CASSLGQGEVRNYGYTF. CDR3 nucleotide sequence: TGTGCCAGCAGCTTAGGACAGGGAGAAGTGAGAAACTATGGCTACACCTTC.

This clone was seen only a few times. V and J are TRBV6-1 and TRBJ1-2, with 7 positions matching TRBD1. J gave up 1 base and V 4 bases, and 9 bases lay outside the gene matches. Germline loops: CDR1 MNHNS, CDR2 SASEGT. The CDR3 is 16 amino acids. CDR3: CASSAGGRRVNYGYTF. The CDR3 DNA reads TGTGCCAGCAGTGCAGGGGGTAGGAGAGTTAACTATGGCTACACCTTC.

The CDR3 coding sequence is TGTGCCAGCAGCTTAGAAAGCGGGGGAAATTACAATGAGCAGTTCTTC. Translation: CASSLESGGNYNEQFF. This chain connects TRBV7-2 to TRBJ2-1, with 8 nucleotides matching TRBD2. The CDR3 loop spans 16 amino acids. Germline CDR1 and CDR2: SGHTA and FQGNSA. With 1 base clipped from V and 4 bases from J, the junction kept 6 bases outside the gene matches.

This clone was observed once. The chain joins TRBV29-1 to TRBJ1-1; a weak D match, TRBD1 (6 bases). Germline CDR1 reads SQVTM; CDR2 reads ANQGSEA. The V end was cut by 6 bases, the J end by 1 base, with 12 bases between. The CDR3 is made up of 13 amino acids. DNA of the CDR3: TGCAGCGTAAGCAGGACAGCGAACACTGAAGCTTTCTTT. Encoded protein: CSVSRTANTEAFF.

The rearrangement uses TRBV7-9 and TRBJ1-5; D is unclear. The CDR3 length is 13 residues. CDR1 and CDR2 (germline): SEHNR, FQNEAQ (reference sequence). V dropped 5 bases and J dropped 1 base, with 6 bases sitting between them. The CDR3 DNA is TGTGCCAGCAGCATGGGCAGCAATCAGCCCCAGCATTTT. Its protein product is CASSMGSNQPQHF. Using reference TRBV7-9 and TRBJ1-5 for the parts outside the CDR3, the full variable domain is DTGVSQNPRHKITKRGQNVTFRCDPISEHNRLYWYRQTLGQGPEFLTYFQNEAQLEKSRLLSDRFSAERPKGSFSTLEIQRTEQGDSAMYLCASSMGSNQPQHFGDGTRLSIL.

This clone was found once. This rearrangement joins TRBV6-1 to TRBJ2-2, with a weak D call TRBD1 (5 bases). The CDR3 consists of 18 residues. The V end was cut by 4 bases, the J end by 0 bases, with 18 bases between. Germline-derived CDR1 and CDR2 are MNHNS and SASEGT. CDR3 nucleotide sequence: TGTGCCAGCAGTGCCCTACAGGTGTCCCCCGCGAACACCGGGGAGCTGTTTTTT. Its protein is CASSALQVSPANTGELFF.

The CDR3 DNA reads as TGCGCCAGCAGCCCAATGAGACTAGCGGGGGCGGATACGCAGTATTTT. Translating gives CASSPMRLAGADTQYF. The chain employs TRBV5-1 and TRBJ2-3, with TRBD2 matching 12 bases. Germline V gives CDR1 SGHRS, CDR2 YFSETQ. Trimming took 4 bases from V and 6 from J; bases not matched to a gene: 9. The length of the CDR3 is 16 residues.

This chain links TRBV7-8 with TRBJ1-1, with 7 bases that match TRBD1. V trimming: 4 bases; J trimming: 5 bases; junction bases outside the gene matches: 13. Germline V gene data show CDR1 as SGHVS and CDR2 as FQNEAQ. The CDR3 covers 16 residues. The CDR3 here is CASSSRQGPAGTEAFF. The CDR3 DNA is TGTGCCAGCAGCTCTCGACAGGGCCCCGCGGGAACTGAAGCTTTCTTT.

V is TRBV12-5 and J is TRBJ2-7; the match to TRBD1 covers 10 bases. V was clipped by 4 bases and J by 3 bases; unmatched bases: 6. In germline, CDR1 is LGHNT, CDR2 FRNRAP. This CDR3 region has 15 residues. This chain's CDR3 is CASGSVRDRGYEQYF. CDR3 in DNA: TGTGCTAGTGGTTCGGTCCGGGACAGGGGCTACGAGCAGTACTTC.

V gene TRBV29-1 combines with J gene TRBJ2-5; 9 bases match TRBD1. The CDR3 is made up of 12 amino acids. Germline loops: CDR1 SQVTM, CDR2 ANQGSEA. Germline trimming cut 5 bases from V and 6 bases from J; bases unmatched to any gene: 4. The CDR3 loop is CSVMTGGKTQYF. CDR3 DNA sequence: TGCAGCGTTATGACAGGGGGGAAGACCCAGTACTTC.

This chain connects TRBV24-1 to TRBJ2-3, with D hard to call. Germline V CDR1 and CDR2: KGHDR, SFDVKD. The CDR3 is 16 amino acids. V lost 3 bases to trimming and J lost 0 bases, with 12 bases between them. CDR3 loop: CATSDPAQVSTDTQYF. The CDR3 coding sequence is TGTGCCACCAGTGATCCCGCGCAGGTGAGCACAGATACGCAGTATTTT.

CDR3 loop: CAISDPSGGRTDTQYF. The CDR3 DNA reads TGTGCCATCAGTGACCCTAGCGGGGGCCGCACAGATACGCAGTATTTT. The gene calls are TRBV10-3 and TRBJ2-3; TRBD2 matches 10 bases. Germline V gene data show CDR1 as ENHRY and CDR2 as SYGVKD. This CDR3 region has 16 residues. The ends lost 3 bases at V and 1 base at J; junction bases unmatched: 4.

This clone has only one observation. The rearrangement joins TRBV5-4 to TRBJ2-1; D gene unclear. Trimming took 6 bases from V and 10 from J, leaving 14 bases between them. Germline assignment: CDR1 SGHNT and CDR2 YYREEE (reference sequence). The CDR3 runs to 12 residues. This CDR3 reads CASINVNQEQFF. CDR3 sequence (DNA): TGTGCCAGCATTAACGTAAACCAGGAGCAGTTCTTC.

The chain is built from TRBV6-1 and TRBJ2-7; 7 nucleotides line up with TRBD2. The CDR3 extends over 15 amino acids. V lost 2 bases to trimming and J lost 3 bases; unmatched junction nucleotides: 7. CDR1 and CDR2 from the germline V gene are MNHNS and SASEGT. CDR3: CASSEIRGGFYEQYF. CDR3 coding DNA: TGTGCCAGCAGTGAAATAAGGGGAGGGTTCTACGAGCAGTACTTC.

The rearrangement links TRBV3-1 (or the pseudogene TRBV3-2) to TRBJ2-7, with 7 bases matching TRBD1. Germline V gene lookup returns CDR1 LGHDT and CDR2 YNNKEL (reference sequence). V gave up 3 bases and J gave up 3 bases; unmatched junction bases: 5. CDR3 length: 14 amino acids. The CDR3 loop reads CASSQGDRNYEQYF. The CDR3 nucleotides are TGTGCCAGCAGCCAGGGGGACAGAAACTACGAGCAGTACTTC.

V gene TRBV5-1 combines with J gene TRBJ1-2; D may be TRBD1 (6 bases). V was clipped by 5 bases and J by 1 base, with 18 bases between them. The CDR3 consists of 16 residues. CDR1 SGHRS and CDR2 YFSETQ come from the germline V gene. CDR3 protein: CASSRGAETINYGYTF. The CDR3 DNA follows: TGCGCCAGCAGTCGGGGGGCCGAGACAATTAACTATGGCTACACCTTC.

V and J are TRBV18 and TRBJ1-4, with D unclear. Germline V gene data show CDR1 as KGHSH and CDR2 as LQKENI. The CDR3 length is 16 residues. Trimming left V 1 base short and J 0 bases short, with 9 bases between. The CDR3 protein is CASSPRGRSTNEKLFF. The CDR3, as DNA: TGTGCCAGCTCACCACGTGGCCGATCAACTAATGAAAAACTGTTTTTT.

The chain uses TRBV6-1 and TRBJ2-1; tentatively, D is TRBD2 (6 bases). The CDR3 spans 14 residues. Per the germline V gene, CDR1 is MNHNS and CDR2 is SASEGT. Trimming pared 0 bases from V and 9 bases from J, leaving 12 bases between. CDR3 nucleotide sequence: TGTGCCAGCAGTGAAGCCGGAGGGGTGGGTGAGCAGTTCTTC. Translation: CASSEAGGVGEQFF.

This chain connects TRBV5-4 to TRBJ1-4; TRBD1 agrees at 8 bases. With 4 bases clipped from V and 4 bases from J, the junction kept 6 bases outside the gene matches. This CDR3 comprises 15 residues. Germline CDR1 reads SGHNT; CDR2 reads YYREEE (reference sequence). The CDR3 here is CASSPGQEINEKLFF. The CDR3 bases are TGTGCCAGCAGCCCGGGACAGGAGATTAATGAAAAACTGTTTTTT.

The CDR3 region is CASSLYGAGSSYNEQFF. As DNA, the CDR3 is TGTGCCAGCAGCCTTTACGGGGCGGGGTCCTCCTACAATGAGCAGTTCTTC. The rearrangement links TRBV3-1 (or the pseudogene TRBV3-2) to TRBJ2-1; a possible D gene is TRBD2 (6 bases). Germline V lookup: CDR1 LGHDT, CDR2 YNNKEL (reference sequence). V was clipped by 4 bases and J by 0 bases, with 16 bases between them. CDR3 length equals 17 residues.

The rearrangement uses TRBV28 and TRBJ1-1; TRBD1 agrees at 7 bases. The CDR3 spans 14 residues. The trim removed 4 bases at V and 2 bases at J, leaving 4 bases unmatched. Germline V gene data show CDR1 as MDHEN and CDR2 as SYDVKM. CDR3 DNA sequence: TGTGCCAGCAGTTGGGGACAGACAAACACTGAAGCTTTCTTT. Translation: CASSWGQTNTEAFF.

The gene calls are TRBV5-6 and TRBJ2-7, with TRBD1 matching 7 bases. The V and J ends lost 2 bases and 2 bases, in that order; junction bases with no gene match: 4. The CDR3 loop spans 14 amino acids. Germline CDR1 is SGHDT and CDR2 is YYEEEE. CDR3 bases: TGTGCCAGCAGCTTTGGACAGGAAACCTACGAGCAGTACTTC. Its translation: CASSFGQETYEQYF. Filled out from reference TRBV5-6 and TRBJ2-7, the complete variable domain reads DAGVTQSPTHLIKTRGQQVTLRCSPKSGHDTVSWYQQALGQGPQFIFQYYEEEERQRGNFPDRFSGHQFPNYSSELNVNALLLGDSALYLCASSFGQETYEQYFGPGTRLTVT.